The 3 T cell receptor beta chains reported below all come from one sample, sequenced in a study of blood T cells in healthy people across ages. With a J-beta primer mix and a sample-barcoded 5' primer, a second PCR ran about 7 to 11 cycles. TCRdb recomputed calls from the 5' RACE reads with MiXCR, one row per CDR3 protein. The sample includes about 720,000 distinct CDR3 sequences, about a fifth of them seen just once. The sequencing input was blood. Receptors were obtained from a man between 65 and 85 years old in good health.

CDR3 residues: CASSPVRGVNNEQFF. In nucleotides, the CDR3 is TGTGCCAGCAGCCCCGTGAGAGGGGTTAACAATGAGCAGTTCTTC. J is TRBJ2-7 and V is TRBV7-9; D might be TRBD1 or TRBD2, each matching 5 bases. The DNA end favors TRBJ2-1, so the J call may be wrong. Germline CDR1 SEHNR, CDR2 FQNEAQ (reference sequence). The CDR3 has 15 residues.

This clonotype was recorded many times. The chain carries TRBV12-3 or TRBV12-4 and TRBJ2-1; 10 nucleotides agree with TRBD1. The length of the CDR3 is 17 residues. Trimming removed 2 bases from V and 3 bases from J; junction bases left unmatched: 7. CDR3 bases: TGTGCCAGCAGTTTATCCCCCGGACAGGGGGTCTACAATGAGCAGTTCTTC. Translating gives CASSLSPGQGVYNEQFF.

This rearrangement joins TRBV5-1 to TRBJ2-3, with D perhaps matching TRBD1 or TRBD2 (5 bases each). Trimming pared 7 bases from V and 6 bases from J, leaving 18 bases between. The CDR3 spans 14 residues. Germline V gene sequence: CDR1 SGHRS, CDR2 YFSETQ. CDR3 nucleotides: TGCGCCAGCGGCCCGGGACGCTCCTTCGATACGCAGTATTTT. Protein sequence: CASGPGRSFDTQYF.